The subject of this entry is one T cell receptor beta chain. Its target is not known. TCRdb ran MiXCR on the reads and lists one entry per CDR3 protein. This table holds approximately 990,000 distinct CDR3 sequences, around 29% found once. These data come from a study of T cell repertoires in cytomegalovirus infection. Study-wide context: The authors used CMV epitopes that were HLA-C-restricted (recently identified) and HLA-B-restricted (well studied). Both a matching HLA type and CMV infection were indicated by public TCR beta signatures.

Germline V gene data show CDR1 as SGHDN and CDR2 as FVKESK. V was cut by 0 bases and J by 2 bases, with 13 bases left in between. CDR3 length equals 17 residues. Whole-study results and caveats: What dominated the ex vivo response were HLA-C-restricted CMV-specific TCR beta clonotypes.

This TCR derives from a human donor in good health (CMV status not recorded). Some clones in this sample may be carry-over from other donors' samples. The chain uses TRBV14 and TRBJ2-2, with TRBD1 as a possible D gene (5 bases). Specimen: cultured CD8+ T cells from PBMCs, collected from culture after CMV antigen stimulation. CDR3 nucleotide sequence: TGTGCCAGCAGCCAAGATTTGGACACCCTAAACACCGGGGAGCTGTTTTTT. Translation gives CASSQDLDTLNTGELFF. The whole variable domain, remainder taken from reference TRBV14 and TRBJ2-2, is EAGVTQFPSHSVIEKGQTVTLRCDPISGHDNLYWYRRVMGKEIKFLLHFVKESKQDESGMPNNRFLAERTGGTYSTLKVQPAELEDSGVYFCASSQDLDTLNTGELFFGEGSRLTVL.